A single sample gave rise to the 15 T cell receptor beta chains below, sequenced in a study of CD8 T cells in ankylosing spondylitis (TCRdb year 2017). The protocol used for the library was 5' RACE. The instrument was an Illumina HiSeq 2500. TCRdb's own reprocessing of the public reads used fastp at Q25 and MiXCR and kept productive beta chains. CDR3 protein sequences are deduplicated, and each keeps its most common genes and DNA. The sample has around 230,000 distinct CDR3 sequences on record, 7% to 10% of them singletons. Roughly 4.9% of the sample is held by the ten biggest clonotypes. Specimen: blood, either unsorted or a sorted T cell fraction (not recorded which). The receptor set was obtained from a female donor with ankylosing spondylitis or in good health (not recorded which).

This clonotype was detected many times. V and J are TRBV5-1 and TRBJ2-1, with D perhaps matching TRBD2 (6 bases). The CDR3 has 14 amino acids. The V end lost 4 bases, the J end lost 2 bases, and 10 bases lay between the germline ends. Germline V gene sequence: CDR1 SGHRS, CDR2 YFSETQ. The CDR3 sequence is CASSVSGPYNEQFF. DNA of the CDR3: TGCGCCAGCAGCGTTAGCGGACCCTACAATGAGCAGTTCTTC.

Only a few counts were recorded for this clonotype. The V call is TRBV29-1, the J call TRBJ2-5; 8 nucleotides match TRBD1. V lost 7 bases, J lost 4 bases, and 11 bases stayed unmatched. The CDR3 has 14 amino acids. Germline values: CDR1 SQVTM, CDR2 ANQGSEA. The CDR3 spells CSAEEQGARETQYF. The CDR3 coding sequence is TGCAGCGCCGAAGAGCAGGGGGCGCGAGAGACCCAGTACTTC.

This clonotype appeared a few times. The gene calls are TRBV7-9 and TRBJ2-6; no definite D call. The CDR3 has 17 amino acids. Looked up from germline, CDR1 is SEHNR and CDR2 is FQNEAQ (reference sequence). Between the trimmed V and J ends, which lost 7 bases and 0 bases, there was a span of 16 bases. The CDR3 here is CASILSVGSSGANVLTF. The CDR3 nucleotides read TGTGCCAGCATCCTATCTGTCGGTAGCTCTGGGGCCAACGTCCTGACTTTC.

At least ten counts were recorded for this clonotype. The chain recombines TRBV7-8 with TRBJ2-5, with TRBD2 matching 7 bases. CDR1 is SGHVS, CDR2 FQNEAQ, per germline. The V and J ends lost 4 bases and 0 bases, in that order; junction bases with no gene match: 14. There are 18 residues in the CDR3. The CDR3 DNA reads TGTGCCAGCAGCTACCCGCAGACTAGCCGGGTGTACCAAGAGACCCAGTACTTC. Amino acid sequence: CASSYPQTSRVYQETQYF.

This clonotype was seen many times. The chain uses TRBV24-1 and TRBJ2-1, with 12 bases that match TRBD2. CDR3 length equals 17 residues. The V gene's germline CDR1 is KGHDR and CDR2 SFDVKD. J was trimmed by 2 bases and V by 4 bases; bases with no gene match: 5. In nucleotides, the CDR3 is TGTGCCACCAGTGACCACGGGACTAGCGGGCCCTACAATGAGCAGTTCTTC. The encoded protein is CATSDHGTSGPYNEQFF.

J is TRBJ1-5 and V is TRBV9; the D gene is possibly TRBD1 (6 bases). The germline V and J ends were trimmed by 3 bases and 3 bases, with 10 bases remaining between them. The CDR3 runs to 14 residues. Germline CDR1 and CDR2: SGDLS and YYNGEE. CDR3 protein: CASSDGQYNQPQHF. The CDR3 bases are TGTGCCAGCAGCGACGGACAGTACAATCAGCCCCAGCATTTT.

This clonotype was seen at least ten times. The V and J genes are TRBV10-3 and TRBJ1-1, with D perhaps matching TRBD1 (5 bases). The CDR3 is 13 residues long. Germline values: CDR1 ENHRY, CDR2 SYGVKD. The V end lost 6 bases, the J end lost 3 bases, and 11 bases lay between the germline ends. The CDR3 reads CAIREGAYTEAFF. In DNA, the CDR3 is TGTGCCATCAGGGAAGGGGCTTACACTGAAGCTTTCTTT.

This clonotype was counted many times. The chain has TRBV5-1 and TRBJ2-3; 10 bases are shared with TRBD2. CDR3 length: 17 amino acids. The V gene end was trimmed by 5 bases and the J gene end by 0 bases; junction bases not matched to a gene: 9. The germline V gene encodes CDR1 SGHRS and CDR2 YFSETQ. In DNA form, the CDR3 reads TGCGCCAGCAGGCGCGCTAGCGGGAGTTCTAGCACAGATACGCAGTATTTT. Its translation is CASRRASGSSSTDTQYF.

This clonotype was counted a few times. The chain uses TRBV12-3 or TRBV12-4 and TRBJ2-7; 14 positions agree with TRBD2. The CDR3 loop spans 15 amino acids. V dropped 3 bases and J dropped 6; count of bases not matched to a gene: 4. The CDR3 coding sequence is TGTGCCAGCAGTTTTGGACTAGCGGGAGGACGCGAGCAGTACTTC. This codes for CASSFGLAGGREQYF.

Many counts were recorded for this clonotype. The rearrangement links TRBV15 to TRBJ2-7, with TRBD1 as a possible D gene (6 bases). Germline CDR1 and CDR2: LNHNV and YYDKDF (reference sequence). CDR3 length: 15 amino acids. V gave up 0 bases and J gave up 1 base, with 10 bases separating them. The CDR3 DNA follows: TGTGCCACCAGCAGAGATCCCGGACAGTCCTACGAGCAGTACTTC. Translated: CATSRDPGQSYEQYF.

The table lists this clonotype with many counts. V and J are TRBV9 and TRBJ2-1; 12 bases line up with TRBD2. Germline values: CDR1 SGDLS, CDR2 YYNGEE. The CDR3 spans 16 residues. Trimming cost V 3 bases and J 6 bases; bases outside gene matches: 7. As DNA, the CDR3 is TGTGCCAGCAGCGGCTTACTAGCGGGAGGAATCAATGAGCAGTTCTTC. Translated, it gives CASSGLLAGGINEQFF.

Ten or more counts support this clonotype. The chain combines TRBV29-1 with TRBJ2-7; TRBD2 agrees at 8 bases. Per the germline V gene, CDR1 is SQVTM and CDR2 is ANQGSEA. V gave up 6 bases and J gave up 2 bases; unmatched junction bases: 9. The CDR3 consists of 14 residues. CDR3 loop: CSVGFLAGTYEQYF. CDR3 coding DNA: TGCAGCGTAGGGTTTCTAGCGGGCACCTACGAGCAGTACTTC.

There are many counts of this clonotype. No DNA is shown, since the ends of the CDR3 on it are uncertain; the CDR3 is the one TCRdb lists. This rearrangement joins TRBV6-9 to TRBJ2-7. A total of 16 residues make up the CDR3, ends included. In germline, CDR1 is MNHGY, CDR2 SVAAGI. The CDR3 sequence: CASSSSNWRSSYEQYF.

This clonotype was counted ten times or more. The chain recombines TRBV6-2 or TRBV6-3 with TRBJ2-5; D is perhaps TRBD2 (5 bases). Trimming cost V 10 bases and J 5 bases, with 17 bases left between them. The CDR3 extends over 13 amino acids. Germline assignment: CDR1 MNHEY and CDR2 SVGEGT. The CDR3 is CATGKNARETQYF. CDR3 in DNA: TGTGCCACCGGGAAAAACGCGCGGGAGACCCAGTACTTC.

This clonotype was seen many times. The chain carries TRBV7-8 and TRBJ2-5; D possibly corresponds to TRBD2 (6 bases). The CDR3 covers 16 residues. V was cut by 3 bases and J by 5 bases, with 19 bases left in between. From germline, CDR1 is SGHVS and CDR2 FQNEAQ. CDR3 protein: CASSFVRRGGDETQYF. The CDR3 bases are TGTGCCAGCAGCTTTGTCCGCCGGGGCGGGGATGAGACCCAGTACTTC.